Presented here are 7 T cell receptor beta chains from one specimen sequenced in a study of blood T cell repertoires in COVID-19. The table came from immunoSEQ multiplex PCR; TCRdb's copy has only in-frame clones and leaves some out. The sample has over 200,000 clones; approximately 86% are singletons. Sequenced input: peripheral blood. The receptors originated from a woman aged 25 to 45 with acute or convalescent COVID-19.

The rearrangement joins TRBV9 to TRBJ2-7; TRBD2 might be the D (5 bases). This CDR3 region has 14 residues. Trimming left V 0 bases short and J 4 bases short, with 11 bases between. The germline gives CDR1 SGDLS, CDR2 YYNGEE. CDR3 sequence (DNA): TGTGCCAGCAGCGTAGGCAGGACTCCATACGAGCAGTACTTC. As protein: CASSVGRTPYEQYF.

J is TRBJ2-3 and V is TRBV9, with 8 bases that match TRBD1. V lost 1 base, J lost 7 bases, and 8 bases stayed unmatched. The CDR3 length is 15 residues. Looked up from germline, CDR1 is SGDLS and CDR2 is YYNGEE. Written as DNA, the CDR3 is TGTGCCAGCAGCGTAAAAGCACAGGGGGGTAATACGCAGTATTTT. This gives the protein CASSVKAQGGNTQYF.

The gene calls are TRBV6-5 and TRBJ2-1; D is uncertain. The CDR3 has 15 residues. Trimming removed 7 bases from V and 3 bases from J, with 16 bases in between. Germline assignment: CDR1 MNHEY and CDR2 SVGAGI. CDR3 region: CASNSRMADYNEQFF. CDR3 nucleotide sequence: TGTGCCAGCAATTCTAGGATGGCGGACTACAATGAGCAGTTCTTC.

The V call is TRBV24-1, the J call TRBJ2-1; 9 nucleotides align to TRBD2. Germline V gives CDR1 KGHDR, CDR2 SFDVKD. The ends lost 4 bases at V and 7 bases at J; junction bases unmatched: 10. The CDR3 totals 16 residues. The CDR3 DNA reads as TGTGCCACCAGTGACCCGACTAGCGGAGCTTCAAATGAGCAGTTCTTC. Its protein product is CATSDPTSGASNEQFF.

This sequence joins TRBV9 and TRBJ2-3; TRBD2 matches 7 bases. The V gene end was trimmed by 0 bases and the J gene end by 3 bases; junction bases not matched to a gene: 4. The CDR3 totals 15 residues. The germline CDR1 and CDR2 sequences are SGDLS and YYNGEE. CDR3 residues: CASSVDPRGTDTQYF. DNA for the CDR3: TGTGCCAGCAGCGTAGACCCGCGGGGGACAGATACGCAGTATTTT.

The chain has TRBV21-1 and TRBJ1-1; TRBD1 is taken as the D call from the table, unchecked against the DNA. TRBV21-1 is given as a pseudogene. The CDR3 is 12 residues long. This chain's CDR3 is CAPARGSTEAFF. The CDR3 DNA reads TGTGCCCCAGCCAGGGGAAGTACTGAAGCTTTCTTT.

This rearrangement joins TRBV15 to TRBJ1-6; TRBD1 matches 9 bases. CDR1 LNHNV and CDR2 YYDKDF come from the germline V gene (reference sequence). Germline trimming cut 3 bases from V and 9 bases from J; bases unmatched to any gene: 3. The CDR3 has 14 residues. This CDR3 reads CATSSRDRVSPLHF. The CDR3 nucleotides read TGTGCCACCAGCAGCCGGGACAGGGTTTCACCCCTCCACTTT.